The clone carrying this T cell receptor (beta chain) was seen a handful of times. Its antigen remains unknown. A read error may produce the germline difference seen at one junction end. This entry belongs to a study of blood T cells in healthy people across ages. Study-level results: A roughly linear age-dependent decrease characterized TCR beta diversity per million T cells.

Alongside a J-beta primer mix, a sample-barcoded 5' primer served in a second PCR lasting roughly 7 to 11 cycles. TCRdb reprocessed the 5' RACE reads with MiXCR, giving one entry per CDR3 protein. Of about 1.6 million distinct CDR3 sequences in the sample, approximately 32% are singletons; the top ten hold approximately 10%. The CDR3 length is 14 residues. Looked up from germline, CDR1 is MNHNS and CDR2 is SASEGT. The sequenced sample was blood. This TCR was recovered from a woman under 40 in good health. This chain uses TRBV6-1 with TRBJ2-5; D might be TRBD1 (7 bases). The CDR3 sequence is CASRGAGGQETQYF. CDR3 nucleotide sequence: TGCGCCAGCAGGGGGGCCGGGGGACAAGAGACCCAGTACTTC.